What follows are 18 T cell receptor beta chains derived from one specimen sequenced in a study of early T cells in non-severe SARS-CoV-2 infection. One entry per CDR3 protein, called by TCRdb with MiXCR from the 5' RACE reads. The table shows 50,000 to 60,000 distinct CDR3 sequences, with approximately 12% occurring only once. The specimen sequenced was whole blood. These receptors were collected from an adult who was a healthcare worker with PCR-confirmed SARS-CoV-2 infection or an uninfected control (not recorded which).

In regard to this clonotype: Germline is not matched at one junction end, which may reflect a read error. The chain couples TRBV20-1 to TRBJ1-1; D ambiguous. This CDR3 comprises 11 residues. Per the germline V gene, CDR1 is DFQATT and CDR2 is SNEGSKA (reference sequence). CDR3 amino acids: CSASRTFEVFF. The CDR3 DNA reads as TGCAGTGCTAGCCGGACTTTCGAAGTTTTCTTT.

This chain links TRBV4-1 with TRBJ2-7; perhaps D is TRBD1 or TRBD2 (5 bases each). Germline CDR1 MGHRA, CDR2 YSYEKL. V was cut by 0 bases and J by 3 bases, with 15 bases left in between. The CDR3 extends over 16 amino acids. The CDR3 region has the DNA TGCGCCAGCAGCCAAGATCATGGGGGTTTGCGCTACGAGCAGTACTTC. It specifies CASSQDHGGLRYEQYF.

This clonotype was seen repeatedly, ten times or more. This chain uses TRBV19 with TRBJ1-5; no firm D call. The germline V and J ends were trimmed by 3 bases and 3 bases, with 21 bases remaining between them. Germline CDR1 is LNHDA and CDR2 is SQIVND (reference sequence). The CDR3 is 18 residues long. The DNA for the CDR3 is TGTGCCAGTAGTATCGGTGAAGAGCGGGTTTATACCAATCAGCCCCAGCATTTT. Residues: CASSIGEERVYTNQPQHF.

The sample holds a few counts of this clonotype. Here the CDR3 DNA reads TGTGCCGTTTGGGGCACTGAAGCTTTCTTT. Amino acid sequence: CAVWGTEAFF. The chain has TRBV2 and TRBJ1-1; D call uncertain. With 11 bases removed from V and 4 bases from J, the gap between germline ends came to 8 bases. Germline CDR1 is SNHLY and CDR2 is FYNNEI. The CDR3 sequence is 10 residues long.

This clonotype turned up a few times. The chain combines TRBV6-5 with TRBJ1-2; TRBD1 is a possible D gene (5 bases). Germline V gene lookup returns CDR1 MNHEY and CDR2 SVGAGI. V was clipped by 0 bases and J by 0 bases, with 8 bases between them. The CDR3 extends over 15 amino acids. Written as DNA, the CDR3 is TGTGCCAGCAGTTACTCTCGGGGGTCTAACTATGGCTACACCTTC. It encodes CASSYSRGSNYGYTF.

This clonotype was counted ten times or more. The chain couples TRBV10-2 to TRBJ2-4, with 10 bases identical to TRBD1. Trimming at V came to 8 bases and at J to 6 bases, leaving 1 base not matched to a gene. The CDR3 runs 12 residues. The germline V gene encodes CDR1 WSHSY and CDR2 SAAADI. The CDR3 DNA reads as TGCGCCAGCGGGGACAGGGGAAACATTCAGTACTTC. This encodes CASGDRGNIQYF.

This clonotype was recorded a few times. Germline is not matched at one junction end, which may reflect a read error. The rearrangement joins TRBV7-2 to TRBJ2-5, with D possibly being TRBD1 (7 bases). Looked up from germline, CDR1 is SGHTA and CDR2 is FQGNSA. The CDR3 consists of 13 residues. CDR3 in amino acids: CASSRDRLEIQYF. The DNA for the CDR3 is TGTGCCAGCAGCCGGGACAGACTAGAGATCCAGTACTTC.

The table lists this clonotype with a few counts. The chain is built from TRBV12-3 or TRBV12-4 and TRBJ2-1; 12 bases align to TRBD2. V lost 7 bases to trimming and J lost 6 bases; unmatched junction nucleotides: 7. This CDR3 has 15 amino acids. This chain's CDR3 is CASTTTSGGRNEQFF. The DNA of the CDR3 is TGTGCCAGCACCACGACTAGCGGGGGACGCAATGAGCAGTTCTTC.

The CDR3 is CASSAMGFVGAFF. The CDR3 DNA reads TGTGCCAGCAGTGCTATGGGATTCGTGGGCGCTTTCTTT. The chain has TRBV6-5 and TRBJ1-1, with D unresolved. Germline V CDR1 and CDR2: MNHEY, SVGAGI. V was clipped by 5 bases and J by 11 bases, with 18 bases between them. CDR3 length: 13 amino acids.

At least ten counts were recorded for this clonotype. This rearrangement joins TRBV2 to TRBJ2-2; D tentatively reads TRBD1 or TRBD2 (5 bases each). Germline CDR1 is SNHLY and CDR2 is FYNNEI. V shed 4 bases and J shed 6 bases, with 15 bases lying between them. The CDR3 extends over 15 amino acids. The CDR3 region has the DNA TGTGCCAGCAGTGGAGGGGAAGTTGCGCCCGGGGAGCTGTTTTTT. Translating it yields CASSGGEVAPGELFF.

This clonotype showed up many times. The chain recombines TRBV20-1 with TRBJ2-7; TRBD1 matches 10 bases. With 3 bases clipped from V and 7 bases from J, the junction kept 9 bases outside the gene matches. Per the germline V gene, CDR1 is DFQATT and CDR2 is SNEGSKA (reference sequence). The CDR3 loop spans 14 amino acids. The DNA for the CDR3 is TGCAGTGCTAGTGTCCGACAGGGGGCAGGTGAGCAGTACTTC. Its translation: CSASVRQGAGEQYF.

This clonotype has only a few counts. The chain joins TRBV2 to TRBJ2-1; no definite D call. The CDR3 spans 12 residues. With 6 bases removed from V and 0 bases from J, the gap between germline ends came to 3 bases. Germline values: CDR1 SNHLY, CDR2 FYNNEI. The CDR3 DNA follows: TGTGCCAGCAGGTCCTCCTACAATGAGCAGTTCTTC. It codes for CASRSSYNEQFF.

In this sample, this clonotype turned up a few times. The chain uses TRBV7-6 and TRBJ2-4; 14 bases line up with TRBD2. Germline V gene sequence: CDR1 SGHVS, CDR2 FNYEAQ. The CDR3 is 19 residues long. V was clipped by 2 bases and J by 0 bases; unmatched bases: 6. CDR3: CASSLPPGLAGVAKNIQYF. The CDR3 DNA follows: TGTGCCAGCAGCTTACCGCCGGGACTAGCGGGGGTAGCCAAAAACATTCAGTACTTC.

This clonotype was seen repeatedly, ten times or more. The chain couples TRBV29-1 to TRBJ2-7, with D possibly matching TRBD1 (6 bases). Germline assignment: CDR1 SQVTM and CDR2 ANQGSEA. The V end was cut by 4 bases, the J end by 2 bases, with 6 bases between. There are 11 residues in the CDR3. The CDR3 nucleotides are TGCAGCGTTGCAGGGGCCTACGAGCAGTACTTC. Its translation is CSVAGAYEQYF.

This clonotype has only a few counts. The CDR3 DNA follows: TGTGCCACCAGGGGGGAGAGCACAGATACGCAGTATTTT. This sequence encodes CATRGESTDTQYF. The rearrangement uses TRBV24-1 and TRBJ2-3; D is tentatively TRBD1 or TRBD2 (5 bases each). Looked up from germline, CDR1 is KGHDR and CDR2 is SFDVKD. Trimming took 7 bases from V and 0 from J, leaving 7 bases between them. CDR3 length equals 13 residues.

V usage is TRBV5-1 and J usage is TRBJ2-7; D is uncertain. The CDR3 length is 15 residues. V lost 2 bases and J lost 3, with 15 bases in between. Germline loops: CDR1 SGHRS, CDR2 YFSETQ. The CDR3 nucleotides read TGCGCCAGCAGCTTAGGCAGTTCCACAAGCTACGAGCAGTACTTC. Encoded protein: CASSLGSSTSYEQYF.

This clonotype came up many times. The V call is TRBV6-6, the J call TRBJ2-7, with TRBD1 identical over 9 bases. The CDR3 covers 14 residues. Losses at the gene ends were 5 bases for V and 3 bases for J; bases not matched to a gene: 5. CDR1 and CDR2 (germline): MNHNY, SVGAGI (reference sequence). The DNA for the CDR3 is TGTGCCAGCAGTCAGGGACAGGGAATCTACGAGCAGTACTTC. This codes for CASSQGQGIYEQYF.

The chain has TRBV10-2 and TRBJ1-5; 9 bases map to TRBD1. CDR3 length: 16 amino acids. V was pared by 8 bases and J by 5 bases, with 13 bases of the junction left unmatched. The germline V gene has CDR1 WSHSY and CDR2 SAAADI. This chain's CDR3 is CASHEPMGQGDQPQHF. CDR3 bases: TGCGCCAGCCACGAGCCGATGGGACAGGGCGATCAGCCCCAGCATTTT.